This T cell receptor (beta chain) was sequenced during a study of tumor-infiltrating lymphocytes in primary liver carcinoma. Whole-study context: The patients comprised men and women between the ages of 30 and 69 years. Regardless of tissue type, samples showed similar yields of roughly 3.5 to 7.5 million productive TCRbeta reads.

Scientists recovered RNA and DNA together from around 20-30 mg of unsorted bulk tissue. Findings of the study overall: Against blood, tumors held a significantly higher top-250-clone fraction (p = 0.039). Tumor-adjacent and tumor-blood pairs displayed less overlap than did pairs of tumor regions.

Per the germline V gene, CDR1 is SGHRS and CDR2 is YFSETQ. V was cut by 4 bases and J by 5 bases, with 19 bases left in between. This CDR3 has 15 amino acids. Note on this clonotype: No antigen is known for it. It may be a read error: a sequence one base away is much more abundant.

The authors made TCR beta cDNA from 400 to 600 ng total RNA with a constant-region primer. Three nested multiplex PCR rounds, a slightly modified ARM-PCR method, built the TCR beta libraries. Primers for the first two PCR rounds were TRBV1-TRBV30 forward primers and a C-beta reverse primer (around 11 cycles per round). Via MiXCR, TCRdb re-called the multiplex PCR reads, giving one row per CDR3 protein. This sample has about 120,000 distinct CDR3 sequences, with nearly 70% found just once. The sequencing sample was made of tumor-adjacent normal liver tissue. The source of this sequence is an older woman with primary liver carcinoma and hepatitis B virus infection. The gene calls are TRBV5-1 and TRBJ2-7, with D hard to call. The CDR3 bases are TGCGCCAGCAGCGCCGGACCCACTCAGACCCACGAGCAGTACGTC. Its protein product is CASSAGPTQTHEQYV.